A single sample is the source of the 21 T cell receptor beta chains below, sequenced in a study of T cell responses to AZD1222 COVID-19 vaccine. Sequencing was performed with immunoSEQ multiplex PCR; in TCRdb, only in-frame clones are kept and a portion is missing. The sample shows around 76,000 clones, roughly 84% of them seen only once. This material consisted of peripheral blood, taken on day 0 of AZD1222 vaccination. These receptors were taken from an adult in good health.

Notes on this clone: Sequence at one end of the junction differs from germline and may be a read error. This sequence joins TRBV7-3 and TRBJ2-2; D is unresolved. This CDR3 contains 12 residues. CDR1 and CDR2 from the germline V gene are SGHTA and FQGTGA. The CDR3 DNA sequence: TGTGCCAGCAGCCGGCACCGGGTTGGAGCTGTTTTT. It specifies CASSRHRVGAVF.

This clone was observed a handful of times. The chain combines TRBV12-3 or TRBV12-4 with TRBJ1-1; D unresolved. Trimming stripped 4 bases from V and 4 bases from J, with 4 bases between. The length of the CDR3 is 11 residues. Here the CDR3 DNA reads TGTGCCAGCAGTTATAGCACTGAAGCTTTCTTT. It translates to CASSYSTEAFF.

This sequence joins TRBV28 and TRBJ1-4; D is perhaps TRBD1 (5 bases). Between the trimmed V and J ends, which lost 4 bases and 3 bases, there was a span of 12 bases. CDR1 MDHEN and CDR2 SYDVKM come from the germline V gene. The CDR3 totals 15 residues. The CDR3 coding sequence is TGTGCCAGCAGTTCCTCGACAGCCTCTAATGAAAAACTGTTTTTT. It specifies CASSSSTASNEKLFF.

The CDR3 loop reads CASSPQGALSGNTIYF. The CDR3, as DNA: TGTGCCAGCAGCCCTCAGGGGGCACTCTCTGGAAACACCATATATTTT. This sequence joins TRBV7-2 and TRBJ1-3; 8 bases line up with TRBD1. In germline, CDR1 is SGHTA, CDR2 FQGNSA. The CDR3 totals 16 residues. Trimming removed 5 bases from V and 0 bases from J; junction bases left unmatched: 6. Filled out from reference TRBV7-2 and TRBJ1-3, the complete variable domain reads GAGVSQSPSNKVTEKGKDVELRCDPISGHTALYWYRQSLGQGLEFLIYFQGNSAPDKSGLPSDRFSAERTGGSVSTLTIQRTQQEDSAVYLCASSPQGALSGNTIYFGEGSWLTVV.

This clone was seen a single time. This chain connects TRBV28 to TRBJ2-7; 9 nucleotides agree with TRBD1. CDR1 is MDHEN, CDR2 SYDVKM, per germline. This CDR3 has 16 residues. V was pared by 5 bases and J by 7 bases, with 15 bases of the junction left unmatched. CDR3 nucleotide sequence: TGTGCCAGCAGTATAGGGACAGGGAGGGCTTCTAGGGAGCAGTACTTC. It is translated as CASSIGTGRASREQYF.

The CDR3, as DNA: TGTGCCAGCAGCCCCGGGGCCTCGGAGACCCAGTACTTC. This translates into CASSPGASETQYF. This sequence joins TRBV7-3 and TRBJ2-5; D possibly uses TRBD1 or TRBD2 (5 bases each). CDR3 length: 13 amino acids. Trimming cost V 5 bases and J 5 bases, with 12 bases left between them. CDR1 is SGHTA, CDR2 FQGTGA, per germline.

The chain links TRBV12-3 or TRBV12-4 to TRBJ1-4; D unresolved. The CDR3 loop spans 13 amino acids. V was cut by 3 bases and J by 8 bases, with 10 bases left in between. DNA for the CDR3: TGTGCCAGCAGTTTCGGCAGGTGGGAAAAACTGTTTTTT. It is translated as CASSFGRWEKLFF.

The chain combines TRBV7-3 with TRBJ2-2; D gene unclear. This CDR3 contains 13 residues. Germline V gene lookup returns CDR1 SGHTA and CDR2 FQGTGA. V lost 5 bases and J 4 bases, leaving 8 bases between the germline ends. The CDR3 protein is CASSPQLTGELFF. The DNA for the CDR3 is TGTGCCAGCAGCCCACAGCTCACCGGGGAGCTGTTTTTT.

The rearrangement links TRBV5-1 to TRBJ1-4; 8 nucleotides line up with TRBD1. Germline lookup yields CDR1 SGHRS and CDR2 YFSETQ. This CDR3 contains 17 residues. V lost 0 bases, J lost 1 base, and 5 bases stayed unmatched. The CDR3 DNA reads as TGCGCCAGCAGCTTGGGTGCAGGGGGCGGAACTAATGAAAAACTGTTTTTT. Translating it yields CASSLGAGGGTNEKLFF.

The chain uses TRBV27 and TRBJ1-1; the D is unclear. V was cut by 3 bases and J by 2 bases, with 7 bases left in between. This CDR3 contains 13 residues. The germline CDR1 and CDR2 sequences are MNHEY and SMNVEV (reference sequence). Written as DNA, the CDR3 is TGTGCCAGCAGTTTCGGTCCCAACACTGAAGCTTTCTTT. Translation gives CASSFGPNTEAFF.

The V gene is TRBV6-5, the J gene TRBJ1-1; TRBD1 agrees at 7 bases. Germline V CDR1 and CDR2: MNHEY, SVGAGI. CDR3 length: 15 residues. The trim removed 1 base at V and 1 base at J, leaving 3 bases unmatched. In nucleotides, the CDR3 is TGTGCCAGCAGTTACTGGGGGACAGCGAACACTGAAGCTTTCTTT. Amino acid sequence: CASSYWGTANTEAFF.

The J gene is TRBJ2-7, the V gene TRBV28; 8 bases line up with TRBD1. The junction had 11 bases not matched to a gene; V was cut back by 7 bases and J by 3 bases. Germline assignment: CDR1 MDHEN and CDR2 SYDVKM. The CDR3 contains 15 residues. CDR3 DNA sequence: TGTGCCAGCACCACAATAGGACAGGGATTCTACGAGCAGTACTTC. Amino acids: CASTTIGQGFYEQYF.

This clone was observed a single time. This chain uses TRBV28 with TRBJ1-5, with 11 bases fitting TRBD1. The germline V gene has CDR1 MDHEN and CDR2 SYDVKM. Trimming cost V 7 bases and J 3 bases; bases outside gene matches: 14. This CDR3 is built from 18 residues. The CDR3 spells CASKRNIRDRGFNQPQHF. In nucleotides, the CDR3 is TGTGCCAGCAAACGAAACATCCGGGACAGGGGGTTCAATCAGCCCCAGCATTTT.

This chain uses TRBV13 with TRBJ1-1; D remains ambiguous. Trimming shortened V by 3 bases and J by 2 bases, and 7 bases separated the two germline ends. Germline CDR1 PRHDT, CDR2 FYEKMQ (reference sequence). The CDR3 sequence is 13 residues long. CDR3 DNA: TGTGCCAGCAGCTTTACGGATAACACTGAAGCTTTCTTT. This gives the protein CASSFTDNTEAFF. Full variable domain (missing parts from reference TRBV13 and TRBJ1-1): AAGVIQSPRHLIKEKRETATLKCYPIPRHDTVYWYQQGPGQDPQFLISFYEKMQSDKGSIPDRFSAQQFSDYHSELNMSSLELGDSALYFCASSFTDNTEAFFGQGTRLTVV.

The genes are TRBV4-2 and TRBJ2-3, with TRBD2 matching 13 bases. The CDR3 has 15 residues. J was trimmed by 8 bases and V by 4 bases; bases with no gene match: 6. CDR1 and CDR2 (germline): LGHNA, YNFKEQ. CDR3 nucleotide sequence: TGTGCCAGCAGCCCGACTAGCGGGGGGTTGGGTACGCAGTATTTT. Protein sequence: CASSPTSGGLGTQYF.

This clone was counted a few times. This chain joins TRBV6-5 and TRBJ2-3, with 14 bases that match TRBD2. V shed 5 bases and J 4 bases; nucleotides not matched to a gene: 2. Germline CDR1 MNHEY, CDR2 SVGAGI. This CDR3 is 15 amino acids long. As DNA, the CDR3 is TGTGCCAGCAGTCTGACTAGCGGGGGGGCAGATACGCAGTATTTT. This sequence encodes CASSLTSGGADTQYF.

Written as DNA, the CDR3 is TGTGCCACCAGTGACCCATTGGGGGGGGCCGGGGAGCTGTTTTTT. Protein product: CATSDPLGGAGELFF. The chain is built from TRBV24-1 and TRBJ2-2; TRBD2 agrees at 7 bases. The V segment lost 4 bases and the J segment 6 bases; nucleotides outside the gene matches: 7. Germline lookup yields CDR1 KGHDR and CDR2 SFDVKD. The CDR3 has 15 amino acids.

The genes are TRBV7-9 and TRBJ2-7, with 12 bases matching TRBD2. This CDR3 is 16 amino acids long. Germline CDR1 is SEHNR and CDR2 is FQNEAQ (reference sequence). After removal of 0 bases from V and 2 bases from J, the junction contained 2 bases not matched to a gene. The CDR3 protein is CASSLAASGGAYEQYF. The CDR3 DNA is TGTGCCAGCAGCTTAGCGGCTAGCGGGGGGGCCTACGAGCAGTACTTC. Full variable domain (missing parts from reference TRBV7-9 and TRBJ2-7): DTGVSQNPRHKITKRGQNVTFRCDPISEHNRLYWYRQTLGQGPEFLTYFQNEAQLEKSRLLSDRFSAERPKGSFSTLEIQRTEQGDSAMYLCASSLAASGGAYEQYFGPGTRLTVT.

This chain uses TRBV11-3 with TRBJ2-5, with 8 bases fitting TRBD2. The germline V gene has CDR1 SGHNT and CDR2 YENEEA. Trimming cost V 2 bases and J 5 bases; bases outside gene matches: 7. This CDR3 has 15 residues. The CDR3 loop reads CASSLTSGGFETQYF. The CDR3 nucleotides read TGTGCCAGCAGCTTAACGAGCGGGGGTTTTGAGACCCAGTACTTC. The whole variable domain, filled in from reference TRBV11-3 and TRBJ2-5, reads EAGVVQSPRYKIIEKKQPVAFWCNPISGHNTLYWYLQNLGQGPELLIRYENEEAVDDSQLPKDRFSAERLKGVDSTLKIQPAELGDSAVYLCASSLTSGGFETQYFGPGTRLLVL.

The rearrangement joins TRBV4-1 to TRBJ2-1; D call uncertain. Trimming took off 0 bases at V and 1 base at J, with 7 bases between the two ends. The CDR3 is 15 residues long. Germline V gene sequence: CDR1 MGHRA, CDR2 YSYEKL. In DNA form, the CDR3 reads TGCGCCAGCAGCCAAGAAAGGCGGTCCTACAATGAGCAGTTCTTC. Its translation: CASSQERRSYNEQFF.

The chain recombines TRBV19 with TRBJ2-5, with a weak D call TRBD2 (6 bases). The V end lost 5 bases, the J end lost 2 bases, and 15 bases lay between the germline ends. The CDR3 is 15 residues long. Germline CDR1 is LNHDA and CDR2 is SQIVND (reference sequence). CDR3 sequence (DNA): TGTGCCAGTAGTGCGGGGACCGTAGCACAAGAGACCCAGTACTTC. It translates to CASSAGTVAQETQYF.